These 27 T cell receptor beta chains originate from one sample sequenced in a study of identical twins. MiXCR, run by TCRdb on the 5' RACE reads, gives a single entry per CDR3 protein. The data hold roughly 260,000 distinct CDR3 sequences, with more than 12% observed a single time. The sample was memory (CD45RO+) T cells sorted from blood. All receptors derive from a woman younger than 30 in good health.

The gene calls are TRBV9 and TRBJ2-7; D not resolved. Germline V lookup: CDR1 SGDLS, CDR2 YYNGEE. Trimming took off 3 bases at V and 3 bases at J, with 13 bases between the two ends. This CDR3 spans 14 amino acids. CDR3 sequence (DNA): TGTGCCAGCAGCGAAGGCCCCCTCGGCTACGAGCAGTACTTC. This gives the protein CASSEGPLGYEQYF.

This clonotype was seen a few times. The chain uses TRBV12-5 and TRBJ2-5; 8 nucleotides align to TRBD2. J gave up 4 bases and V 6 bases, and 7 bases lay outside the gene matches. The V gene's germline CDR1 is LGHNT and CDR2 FRNRAP. The length of the CDR3 is 14 residues. The DNA of the CDR3 is TGTGCTAGTGGGCCCGCGGGAGGTGCAGAGACCCAGTACTTC. Translation gives CASGPAGGAETQYF.

This clonotype was seen only a few times. The V and J genes are TRBV3-1 and TRBJ2-6, with 8 positions matching TRBD1. Losses at the gene ends were 5 bases for V and 2 bases for J; bases not matched to a gene: 5. The germline CDR1 and CDR2 sequences are LGHDT and YNNKEL (reference sequence). This CDR3 has 16 amino acids. The DNA for the CDR3 is TGTGCCAGCAGCTTCCAACAGGGGGCTGGGGCCAACGTCCTGACTTTC. Protein product: CASSFQQGAGANVLTF.

This clonotype was seen at least ten times. The gene calls are TRBV10-3 and TRBJ2-5, with 7 nucleotides matching TRBD1. V was pared by 2 bases and J by 1 base, with 1 base of the junction left unmatched. Germline V lookup: CDR1 ENHRY, CDR2 SYGVKD. The CDR3 has 14 residues. The CDR3 bases are TGTGCCATCAGTGAGAGGACAGGCCAAGAGACCCAGTACTTC. Its translation is CAISERTGQETQYF.

This chain links TRBV7-8 with TRBJ2-7; D remains unclear. This CDR3 has 13 residues. The V gene lost 1 base and the J gene lost 6 bases, with 10 bases spanning the gap. Germline V gives CDR1 SGHVS, CDR2 FQNEAQ. In DNA, the CDR3 is TGTGCCAGCAGCTTAGATCTTTCGACCGAGCAGTACTTC. Translating gives CASSLDLSTEQYF.

The CDR3 is CASSTLAGGRKTQYF. CDR3 DNA sequence: TGTGCCAGCAGTACCCTAGCGGGGGGCAGAAAGACCCAGTACTTC. J is TRBJ2-5 and V is TRBV6-1, with 11 bases aligning to TRBD2. Germline loops: CDR1 MNHNS, CDR2 SASEGT. The ends lost 5 bases at V and 6 bases at J; junction bases unmatched: 8. The CDR3 is 15 residues long.

The chain uses TRBV29-1 and TRBJ1-3, with D unresolved. CDR3 length equals 13 residues. Trimming took 2 bases from V and 0 from J, leaving 5 bases between them. Germline V gene lookup returns CDR1 SQVTM and CDR2 ANQGSEA. This CDR3 reads CSVEQVSGNTIYF. CDR3 nucleotides: TGCAGCGTTGAACAGGTCTCTGGAAACACCATATATTTT.

This chain joins TRBV27 and TRBJ1-5; no firm D call. CDR3 length equals 13 residues. Germline values: CDR1 MNHEY, CDR2 SMNVEV (reference sequence). V was clipped by 2 bases and J by 4 bases, with 6 bases between them. In nucleotides, the CDR3 is TGTGCCAGCAGTTTAATTTTTAATCAGCCCCAGCATTTT. Translating it yields CASSLIFNQPQHF.

In this sample, this clonotype turned up many times. V gene TRBV7-2 combines with J gene TRBJ2-3, with 7 bases matching TRBD1. The germline CDR1 and CDR2 sequences are SGHTA and FQGNSA. The CDR3 extends over 14 amino acids. Trimming took 3 bases from V and 4 from J; bases not matched to a gene: 4. CDR3 bases: TGTGCCAGCAGCTTTGACAGGGCTCCAGATACGCAGTATTTT. Translating gives CASSFDRAPDTQYF. Drawing the rest from reference TRBV7-2 and TRBJ2-3, the complete variable domain is GAGVSQSPSNKVTEKGKDVELRCDPISGHTALYWYRQSLGQGLEFLIYFQGNSAPDKSGLPSDRFSAERTGGSVSTLTIQRTQQEDSAVYLCASSFDRAPDTQYFGPGTRLTVL.

This chain joins TRBV6-1 and TRBJ2-5, with D possibly TRBD1 on 6 matching bases. CDR1 and CDR2 from the germline V gene are MNHNS and SASEGT. This CDR3 has 15 residues. Trimming pared 4 bases from V and 2 bases from J, leaving 14 bases between. This chain's CDR3 is CASSVQPTGQETQYF. DNA for the CDR3: TGTGCCAGCAGTGTCCAACCCACAGGGCAAGAGACCCAGTACTTC.

The CDR3 loop reads CASSLSGSRSTDTQYF. The DNA of the CDR3 is TGTGCCAGCAGCTTAAGTGGTAGCCGCAGCACAGATACGCAGTATTTT. This sequence joins TRBV7-2 and TRBJ2-3; no reliable D call. This CDR3 region has 16 residues. V lost 2 bases to trimming and J lost 0 bases, with 12 bases between them. Germline CDR1 SGHTA, CDR2 FQGNSA.

This clonotype was detected a few times. This chain connects TRBV4-3 to TRBJ2-2, with TRBD2 identical over 11 bases. V was pared by 4 bases and J by 6 bases, with 13 bases of the junction left unmatched. Germline loops: CDR1 LGHNA, CDR2 YSLEER. CDR3 length equals 18 residues. As DNA, the CDR3 is TGCGCCAGCAGCCTTAGGGGGGGTGCTAGCGGGAGGCCCGGGGAGCTGTTTTTT. Translated: CASSLRGGASGRPGELFF.

The chain joins TRBV6-4 to TRBJ2-1; 9 nucleotides line up with TRBD2. The CDR3 spans 17 residues. The germline V gene has CDR1 MRHNA and CDR2 SNTAGT. V gave up 4 bases and J gave up 7 bases; unmatched junction bases: 14. CDR3 nucleotides: TGTGCCAGCAGTGGGGGTAGCGGGAGTGATTCCGTGAATGAGCAGTTCTTC. Encoded protein: CASSGGSGSDSVNEQFF.

The chain carries TRBV18 and TRBJ1-1; no reliable D call. V lost 5 bases to trimming and J lost 0 bases, with 13 bases between them. The CDR3 contains 15 residues. The germline V gene has CDR1 KGHSH and CDR2 LQKENI. CDR3 coding DNA: TGTGCCAGCTCAGCCTTAGGCGGGATGAACACTGAAGCTTTCTTT. Amino acids: CASSALGGMNTEAFF.

The genes are TRBV7-9 and TRBJ2-7, with 11 bases fitting TRBD2. From germline, CDR1 is SEHNR and CDR2 FQNEAQ (reference sequence). This CDR3 contains 14 residues. The V gene end was trimmed by 7 bases and the J gene end by 3 bases; junction bases not matched to a gene: 5. The CDR3 DNA follows: TGTGCCAGCACCCTAGCGGGAGGTATCTACGAGCAGTACTTC. This sequence encodes CASTLAGGIYEQYF.

CDR3 amino acids: CASSVKLVSYEQYF. Written as DNA, the CDR3 is TGTGCCAGCAGTGTTAAACTAGTCTCTTACGAGCAGTACTTC. The V and J genes are TRBV2 and TRBJ2-7, with D perhaps matching TRBD2 (5 bases). CDR1 and CDR2 (germline): SNHLY, FYNNEI. The V end was cut by 4 bases, the J end by 4 bases, with 14 bases between. There are 14 residues in the CDR3.

The rearrangement links TRBV14 to TRBJ1-6, with D possibly being TRBD1 (5 bases). V was pared by 1 base and J by 6 bases, with 10 bases between. The CDR3 sequence is 15 residues long. CDR1 and CDR2 (germline): SGHDN, FVKESK. Here the CDR3 reads CASSQVGQGNSPLHF. DNA for the CDR3: TGTGCCAGCAGCCAAGTCGGGCAGGGTAATTCACCCCTCCACTTT.

This clonotype appeared a few times. J is TRBJ2-7 and V is TRBV5-6; D is ambiguous. The germline V gene has CDR1 SGHDT and CDR2 YYEEEE. The V end lost 1 base, the J end lost 3 bases, and 8 bases lay between the germline ends. This CDR3 is 13 amino acids long. CDR3 loop: CASSLSQVYEQYF. As DNA, the CDR3 is TGTGCCAGCAGCTTGTCACAAGTCTACGAGCAGTACTTC.

This clonotype turned up a few times. V is TRBV12-3 or TRBV12-4 and J is TRBJ2-5; no clear D. Trimming removed 4 bases at V and 2 bases at J, with 5 bases between. This CDR3 has 12 residues. In DNA, the CDR3 is TGTGCCAGCAGTTGGATACAAGAGACCCAGTACTTC. This gives the protein CASSWIQETQYF.

The V gene is TRBV10-3, the J gene TRBJ1-1, with D hard to call. The CDR3 totals 13 residues. From germline, CDR1 is ENHRY and CDR2 SYGVKD. Trimming took off 7 bases at V and 1 base at J, with 10 bases between the two ends. CDR3 in DNA: TGTGCCATCAACCACGACGGGAACACTGAAGCTTTCTTT. Translation: CAINHDGNTEAFF.

This clonotype was detected ten times or more. The gene calls are TRBV20-1 and TRBJ2-3, with D tentatively TRBD1 (5 bases). This CDR3 has 13 amino acids. The V gene's germline CDR1 is DFQATT and CDR2 SNEGSKA (reference sequence). Here the CDR3 reads CGLFQAGTDTQYF. CDR3 nucleotide sequence: TGCGGGCTGTTCCAGGCAGGGACAGATACGCAGTATTTT.

This clonotype was picked up a small number of times. This chain uses TRBV12-3 or TRBV12-4 with TRBJ2-1; weak D call: TRBD1 (6 bases). The V and J ends lost 5 bases and 5 bases respectively, with 13 bases between them. There are 14 residues in the CDR3. CDR3 bases: TGTGCCAGCAGTCATGACAGGACCGACAATGAGCAGTTCTTC. Protein: CASSHDRTDNEQFF.

A few counts support this clonotype. The genes are TRBV5-6 and TRBJ1-1; D unresolved. Per germline, CDR1 SGHDT and CDR2 YYEEEE. The V end was cut by 5 bases, the J end by 2 bases, with 10 bases between. CDR3 length: 13 amino acids. CDR3 protein: CASRSDKNTEAFF. In nucleotides, the CDR3 is TGTGCCAGCAGGTCTGACAAAAACACTGAAGCTTTCTTT.

This clonotype has only a few counts. The genes are TRBV20-1 and TRBJ2-7, with D possibly being TRBD1 or TRBD2 (5 bases each). The germline V and J ends were trimmed by 7 bases and 1 base, with 11 bases remaining between them. Germline V lookup: CDR1 DFQATT, CDR2 SNEGSKA (reference sequence). The CDR3 totals 12 residues. In DNA, the CDR3 is TGCAGTGTTGGGGGACGGTCCTACGAGCAGTACTTC. It is translated as CSVGGRSYEQYF.

The sample holds many counts of this clonotype. The chain joins TRBV5-6 to TRBJ2-1; unclear D gene. CDR1 and CDR2 from the germline V gene are SGHDT and YYEEEE. Trimming removed 0 bases from V and 12 bases from J, with 7 bases in between. The CDR3 runs to 11 residues. The CDR3 spells CASSLAGRQFF. The DNA of the CDR3 is TGTGCCAGCAGCTTGGCAGGCCGGCAGTTCTTC.

This clonotype was detected only a few times. The chain is built from TRBV20-1 and TRBJ1-5; the D gene is possibly TRBD1 (6 bases). V lost 6 bases to trimming and J lost 3 bases, with 15 bases between them. Germline lookup yields CDR1 DFQATT and CDR2 SNEGSKA (reference sequence). The CDR3 consists of 14 residues. CDR3: CSATQGDNNQPQHF. For the CDR3, the DNA is TGCAGTGCGACACAGGGAGATAACAATCAGCCCCAGCATTTT.

The chain recombines TRBV27 with TRBJ2-7; 8 bases align to TRBD1. Germline CDR1 is MNHEY and CDR2 is SMNVEV (reference sequence). The length of the CDR3 is 15 residues. With V trimmed by 6 bases and J by 4 bases, 11 bases remained unmatched. The CDR3, as DNA: TGTGCCAGCAGCCAAACCGGGACAGGCGGGTACGAGCAGTACTTC. Its protein product is CASSQTGTGGYEQYF.